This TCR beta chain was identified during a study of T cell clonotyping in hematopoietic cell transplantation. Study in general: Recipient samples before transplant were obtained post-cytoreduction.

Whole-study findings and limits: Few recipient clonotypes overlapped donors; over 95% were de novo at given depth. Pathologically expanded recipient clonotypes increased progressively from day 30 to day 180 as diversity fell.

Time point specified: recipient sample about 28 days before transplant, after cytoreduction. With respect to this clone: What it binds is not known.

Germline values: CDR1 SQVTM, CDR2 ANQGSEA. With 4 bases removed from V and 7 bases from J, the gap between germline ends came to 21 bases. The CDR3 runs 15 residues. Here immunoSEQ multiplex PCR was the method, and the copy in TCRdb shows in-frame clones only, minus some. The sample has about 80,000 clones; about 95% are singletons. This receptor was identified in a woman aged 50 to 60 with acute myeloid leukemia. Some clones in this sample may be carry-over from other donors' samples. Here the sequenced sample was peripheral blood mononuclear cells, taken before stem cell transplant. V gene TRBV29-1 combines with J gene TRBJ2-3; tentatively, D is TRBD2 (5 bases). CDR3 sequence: CSVGLWAKLDYTQYF. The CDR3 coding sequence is TGCAGCGTTGGCCTATGGGCCAAACTAGATTATACGCAGTATTTT.